This section outlines one TCR beta chain sequence together with its context. Method: immunoSEQ multiplex PCR; TCRdb's copy keeps in-frame clones and lacks some. The table shows over 75,000 clones, with around 94% occurring only once. The sample originates from a study of T cell changes during pregnancy in multiple sclerosis. The germline gives CDR1 SGHTA, CDR2 FQGNSA. The CDR3 is made up of 15 amino acids. V was pared by 5 bases and J by 2 bases, with 15 bases between. The J gene is TRBJ2-5, the V gene TRBV7-2, with D perhaps TRBD2 (5 bases). The sample was peripheral blood, taken in the first trimester of pregnancy. The TCR comes from a female donor with multiple sclerosis, enrolled in a pregnancy study. The CDR3 loop is CASSAPGSEQETQYF. CDR3 sequence (DNA): TGTGCCAGCAGCGCTCCGGGGTCGGAACAAGAGACCCAGTACTTC.